This T cell receptor beta chain was observed in a study of T cell responses to AZD1222 COVID-19 vaccine. Regarding the study as a whole: Every sample of the repertoires postdated the peak T cell response. Donors were mostly white British, more females; clonal diversity possibly underestimated.

Clones were sequenced by immunoSEQ multiplex PCR, and TCRdb holds only the in-frame ones, with some missing. The sample holds fewer than 6,000 clones, approximately 91% seen once. The CDR3 consists of 11 residues. V dropped 7 bases and J dropped 0 bases, with 3 bases sitting between them. To note about this clone: Its specificity is unknown.

Samples with a second dose at about 4 or about 12 weeks were pooled together. The sequence was collected from an adult who received the AZD1222 COVID-19 vaccine. The chain couples TRBV12-3 or TRBV12-4 to TRBJ1-1; D is ambiguous. The material sequenced was peripheral blood, taken 28 days after the second AZD1222 dose. In DNA form, the CDR3 reads TGTGCCAGCACCATGAACACTGAAGCTTTCTTT. It encodes CASTMNTEAFF.